These T cell receptor beta chains were read from a single sample in a study of radiation and T cells in renal cell carcinoma. TCRdb keeps only in-frame clones here, not all; method: immunoSEQ multiplex PCR. This sample carries 120,000 or so clones, 70% to 90% of them seen once, and the ten largest clones take 5.8%. Source: blood, taken from a patient whose treatment included radiotherapy and nephrectomy. The receptor set was obtained from a woman in her seventies with renal cell carcinoma. The CDR3 runs from the conserved cysteine through the conserved F or W. Fields, in order: J gene, V gene, D gene, clone size, CDR3 DNA, CDR3 protein. The D gene is left open where the match is weak. Size tells how often a clone was seen (once, few, many) or the class of an expanded clone, and some rows leave it out.

TRBJ2-3,TRBV7-2,-,-,TGTGCCAGCAGCTTAGTACCTGGCGGGAGCACAGATACGCAGTATTTT,CASSLVPGGSTDTQYF
TRBJ1-2,TRBV14,TRBD1,once,TGTGCCAGCAGCCTCACGGGACAGGGATCTGTCGGCTACACCTTC,CASSLTGQGSVGYTF
TRBJ2-5,TRBV5-1,-,-,TGCGCCAGCAGCTTGCGCGAGACCCAGTACTTC,CASSLRETQYF
TRBJ2-7,TRBV11-3,TRBD1,-,TGTGCCAGCGTTCGAGGGGACAGGGTGCACGAGCAGTACTTC,CASVRGDRVHEQYF
TRBJ2-5,TRBV5-1,TRBD2,-,TGCGCCAGCATAAGTGGGCGGGGGAACCAAGAGACCCAGTACTTC,CASISGRGNQETQYF
TRBJ2-5,TRBV5-1,TRBD1,-,TGCGCCAGCAGCTGGGGGACAGCACAAGAGACCCAGTACTTC,CASSWGTAQETQYF
TRBJ2-2,TRBV7-2,-,once,TGTGCCAGCAGCACTGACAGGATTCACACCGGGGAGCTGTTTTTT,CASSTDRIHTGELFF
TRBJ2-2,TRBV25-1,-,once,TGTGCCAGCAGTGAGGCTAGGGGGACTTCCGGGGAGCTGTTTTTT,CASSEARGTSGELFF
TRBJ1-1,TRBV11-2,-,-,TGTGCCAGCAGCTTAGGGGGAGTGAACACTGAAGCTTTCTTT,CASSLGGVNTEAFF
TRBJ1-4,TRBV7-8,-,-,TGTGCCAGCAGCTTAGTTATACGGTTCGGGGGAAATGAAAAACTGTTTTTT,CASSLVIRFGGNEKLFF
TRBJ1-1,TRBV5-1,-,-,TGCGCCAGCAGGGTGCTTGCGTCTATGAACACTGAAGCTTTCTTT,CASRVLASMNTEAFF
TRBJ2-2,TRBV30,TRBD1,-,TGTGCCTGGAGCAGGGGGTGGACCGGGGAGCTGTTTTTT,CAWSRGWTGELFF
TRBJ1-2,TRBV28,-,-,TGTGCCAGCAGTTTAGTGGGGCGCAACGGCTACACCTTC,CASSLVGRNGYTF
TRBJ2-7,TRBV7-9,-,-,TGTGCCAGCAGCTTACCCCCACAGAGCGAGCAGTACTTC,CASSLPPQSEQYF
TRBJ1-5,TRBV7-9,-,once,TGTGCCAGCAGCTTAAAGGATCAGCCCCAGCATTTT,CASSLKDQPQHF
TRBJ1-2,TRBV29-1,TRBD1,-,TGCAGCGTTGAAGGGGGACAGGGAAACTATGGCTACACCTTC,CSVEGGQGNYGYTF
TRBJ2-2,TRBV9,-,-,TGTGCCAGCAGCGTAGGGCCAATTTCGAACACCGGGGAGCTGTTTTTT,CASSVGPISNTGELFF
TRBJ2-7,TRBV11-2,TRBD1,-,TGTGCCAGCAGCTCATCCGGGACAGTAATCTCCTACGAGCAGTACTTC,CASSSSGTVISYEQYF
TRBJ1-1,TRBV25-1,TRBD1,-,TGTGCCAGCAGTGACACAGGGGGTCCGAACACTGAAGCTTTCTTT,CASSDTGGPNTEAFF
TRBJ2-7,TRBV2,-,once,TGTGCCAGCAGGGAGGAGACAGTCGCCTACGAGCAGTACTTC,CASREETVAYEQYF
TRBJ1-5,TRBV5-6,TRBD1,-,TGTGCCAGCAGCTTGTACCTGGACAGGGTTGGTCAGCCCCAGCATTTT,CASSLYLDRVGQPQHF
TRBJ1-1,TRBV5-8,-,-,TGTGCCAGCAGCTTGATAAAAGGGACCGGGAAGATGAACACTGAAGCTTTCTTT,CASSLIKGTGKMNTEAFF
TRBJ1-4,TRBV7-2,TRBD1,-,TGTGCCAGCAGCCCCGGACAGGAACGGTATGAAAAACTGTTTTTT,CASSPGQERYEKLFF
TRBJ1-5,TRBV30,TRBD1,-,TGTGCCTGGTCCCGGGGACAGGGGGTTAATAGCAATCAGCCCCAGCATTTT,CAWSRGQGVNSNQPQHF
TRBJ2-3,TRBV27,TRBD2,once,TGTGCCAGCAGTTTACGGGAGGGAGATACGCAGTATTTT,CASSLREGDTQYF
TRBJ2-7,TRBV28,TRBD2,-,TGTGCCAGCAGTCCGCAGACTAGCGGGGCCACCTACGAGCAGTACTTC,CASSPQTSGATYEQYF
TRBJ2-3,TRBV5-4,-,-,TGTGCCAGCAGCCCGGGGGCTAGCGCAGATACGCAGTATTTT,CASSPGASADTQYF
TRBJ2-5,TRBV5-1,TRBD2,once,TGCGCCAGCAGCCTCCTCGGGCGGGGGGAGCGAGAGACCCAGTACTTC,CASSLLGRGERETQYF
TRBJ1-4,TRBV2,-,few,TGTGCCAGCAGTGAACAGGACGGCGAGAATGAAAAACTGTTTTTT,CASSEQDGENEKLFF
TRBJ2-4,TRBV4-2,-,-,TGTGCCAGCAGCCAAGAAACAGGGTCAAACCAGCTAGCCAAAAACATTCAGTACTTC,CASSQETGSNQLAKNIQYF
TRBJ2-7,TRBV11-3,TRBD1,-,TGTGCCAGCAGCTCCCGGACAGGGGACGGGTACGAGCAGTACTTC,CASSSRTGDGYEQYF
TRBJ2-1,TRBV6-5,TRBD1,-,TGTGCCAGCAGTCCACTGGGACAGGGGGGGAATGAGCAGTTCTTC,CASSPLGQGGNEQFF
TRBJ1-2,TRBV19,-,-,TGTGCCAGTAGTACCAAACCTAACTATGGCTACACCTTC,CASSTKPNYGYTF
TRBJ1-5,TRBV18,-,-,TGTGCCAGCTCTCCTAGCAATCAGCCCCAGCATTTT,CASSPSNQPQHF
TRBJ2-5,TRBV7-2,-,once,TGTGCCAGCCGCCTGGCGGGGGCAGATGAGACCCAGTACTTC,CASRLAGADETQYF
TRBJ1-2,TRBV15,-,-,TGTGCCACCAGCAGGACAGGCTTGTATGGCTACACCTTC,CATSRTGLYGYTF
TRBJ2-2,TRBV25-1,TRBD1,-,TGTGCCAGCAGCGATCTACAGGGGGCCAGGGGCACCGGGGAGCTGTTTTTT,CASSDLQGARGTGELFF
TRBJ2-3,TRBV30,-,-,TGTGCCTGGAACCTCGGGGGCAGGGAGGCAGATACGCAGTATTTT,CAWNLGGREADTQYF
TRBJ2-3,TRBV7-2,-,-,TGTGCCAGCAGCTTAGTGGATACGCAGTATTTT,CASSLVDTQYF
TRBJ2-5,TRBV11-2,-,-,TGTGCCAGCAGCCCCATAAGAGACAGGAAAGAGACCCAGTACTTC,CASSPIRDRKETQYF
TRBJ1-6,TRBV28,-,few,TGTGCCAGCAGTTTTAATCCGACTGGGGGTTCACCCCTCCACTTT,CASSFNPTGGSPLHF
TRBJ2-3,TRBV27,-,-,TGTGCCAGCAGTTCCCAGGTTCGGGGTACTAGCACAGATACGCAGTATTTT,CASSSQVRGTSTDTQYF
TRBJ1-3,TRBV5-4,-,-,TGTGCCAGCAGCTCACAGGGTAGGAGTGGAAACACCATATATTTT,CASSSQGRSGNTIYF
TRBJ1-1,TRBV6-5,-,-,TGTGCCAGCAGTTGGAAAGGGCCCTTGGGAGGCACTGAAGCTTTCTTT,CASSWKGPLGGTEAFF
TRBJ2-7,TRBV10-3,TRBD2,-,TGTGCCATCAGTGAGGTCGGGACTAGCGTGATCTTC,CAISEVGTSVIF
TRBJ1-2,TRBV30,-,-,TGTGCCTGGAGTGAAGCTAACTATGGCTACACCTTC,CAWSEANYGYTF
TRBJ1-2,TRBV5-4,-,-,TGTGCCAGCAGCTCAGACAGTAACTATGGCTACACCTTC,CASSSDSNYGYTF
TRBJ2-5,TRBV7-2,-,-,TGTGCCAGCAGCCGCCAGTGGAATCAAGAGACCCAGTACTTC,CASSRQWNQETQYF
TRBJ1-6,TRBV5-4,TRBD1,-,TGTGCCGTCCCCGGGACAGATGATTCACCCCTCCACTTT,CAVPGTDDSPLHF
TRBJ1-1,TRBV4-1,TRBD1,-,TGCGCCAGCAGCCAAGATTTACAGGCAGGGGGGGCTTTCTTT,CASSQDLQAGGAFF
TRBJ2-7,TRBV7-2,TRBD2,-,TGTGCCAGCAGCTCCTCGGCAGCGGGGGAGAAATACGAGCAGTACTTC,CASSSSAAGEKYEQYF
TRBJ2-7,TRBV5-1,-,-,TGCGCCAGCAGCTTCGACGGACAGAACTACGAGCAGTACTTC,CASSFDGQNYEQYF
TRBJ1-3,TRBV4-1,TRBD1,-,TGCGCCAGCAGTCCTCAGACAGGGGGGAGCTCTGGAAACACCATATATTTT,CASSPQTGGSSGNTIYF
TRBJ1-1,TRBV19,-,-,TGTGCCAGTAGTATAAGTGGGATCGACACTGAAGCTTTCTTT,CASSISGIDTEAFF
TRBJ2-3,TRBV2,TRBD2,-,TGTGCCAGCAAGGTTTGGCGGGGGACTAGCACAGATACGCAGTATTTT,CASKVWRGTSTDTQYF
TRBJ2-5,TRBV4-3,TRBD1,-,TGCGCCAGCAGCCGCCGACAGGGGGTTTTGGAGACCCAGTACTTC,CASSRRQGVLETQYF
TRBJ1-5,TRBV6-1,-,-,TGTGCCAGCAGTGAACGGCACGGCGGCGGAAATCAGCCCCAGCATTTT,CASSERHGGGNQPQHF
TRBJ2-7,TRBV28,TRBD1,-,TGTGCCAGCAGTTCGTGGGACAGCGAGCAGTACTTC,CASSSWDSEQYF
TRBJ1-1,TRBV6-1,TRBD1,few,TGTGCCAGCAGTGAAGACAGGGGCAGGGCGAACACTGAAGCTTTCTTT,CASSEDRGRANTEAFF